A selection of T cell receptor beta chains follows, all from one sample in a study of cytomegalovirus exposure and HLA in healthy donors. Libraries were prepared by immunoSEQ multiplex PCR; TCRdb keeps only in-frame clonotypes and omits some of them. The data contain about 130,000 clones, 82% of them singletons. Sequenced material: PBMCs. These receptors originate from a man aged 25 to 45 in good health and CMV-seropositive. CDR3s include the opening cysteine and the closing phenylalanine or tryptophan. A D gene is named only where the DNA matches it firmly. Some rows mark clone size as missing; the rest say once, few, many or name a class of expanded clone.

D gene	J gene	V gene	clone size	CDR3 protein	CDR3 DNA
TRBD2	TRBJ2-7	TRBV7-9	.	CASSLGERGHSYEQYF	TGTGCCAGCAGCTTAGGAGAGCGGGGGCACTCCTACGAGCAGTACTTC
TRBD1	TRBJ2-2	TRBV29-1	.	CSVTIWTGYTGELFF	TGCAGCGTTACGATCTGGACAGGCTACACCGGGGAGCTGTTTTTT
TRBD1	TRBJ1-2	TRBV5-8	.	CASSLLGQGVTF	TGTGCCAGCAGCTTGTTGGGACAGGGTGTCACCTTC
TRBD2	TRBJ2-7	TRBV27	.	CASSRVTSGISYEQYF	TGTGCCAGCAGCCGCGTTACTAGCGGGATTTCCTACGAGCAGTACTTC
TRBD2	TRBJ2-3	TRBV11-2	.	CASSPMTSGDTQYF	TGTGCCAGCAGCCCCATGACTAGCGGGGATACGCAGTATTTT
TRBD1	TRBJ2-2	TRBV9	.	CASQGQGTTGELFF	TGTGCCAGCCAGGGACAGGGGACCACCGGGGAGCTGTTTTTT
.	TRBJ2-7	TRBV7-2	.	CASSLDLREQYF	TGTGCCAGCAGCTTAGATCTGCGCGAGCAGTACTTC
TRBD1	TRBJ1-5	TRBV6-1	once	CASRTGASNQPQHF	TGTGCCAGCAGGACAGGGGCTAGCAATCAGCCCCAGCATTTT
.	TRBJ1-5	TRBV2	.	CASSDGLSNQPQHF	TGTGCCAGCAGTGATGGCCTGAGCAATCAGCCCCAGCATTTT
.	TRBJ1-1	TRBV6-1	.	CASIGRGGITEAFF	TGTGCCAGCATTGGAAGGGGGGGGATTACTGAAGCTTTCTTT
.	TRBJ2-5	TRBV7-7	.	CASSLYPGRETQYF	TGTGCCAGCAGCTTATATCCAGGGCGGGAGACCCAGTACTTC
TRBD2	TRBJ2-1	TRBV6-6	.	CASGSGGTYYNEQFF	TGTGCCAGCGGCAGCGGGGGAACTTATTACAATGAGCAGTTCTTC
.	TRBJ2-1	TRBV5-4	.	CASSLVTFSYNEQFF	TGTGCCAGCAGCTTAGTGACTTTCTCCTACAATGAGCAGTTCTTC
TRBD2	TRBJ2-5	TRBV9	.	CASSGASGRWETQYF	TGTGCCAGCAGCGGGGCTAGCGGGAGGTGGGAGACCCAGTACTTC
.	TRBJ1-2	TRBV2	.	CASSETRDLAYGYTF	TGTGCCAGCAGTGAGACTCGGGATCTTGCCTATGGCTACACCTTC
.	TRBJ2-1	TRBV2	.	CASEGEDEQFF	TGTGCCAGCGAAGGGGAGGATGAGCAGTTCTTC
.	TRBJ2-7	TRBV7-6	.	CASSLEPAGADYEQYF	TGTGCCAGCAGCTTGGAACCGGCGGGGGCGGACTACGAGCAGTACTTC
.	TRBJ2-5	TRBV13	.	CASSSGLREETQYF	TGTGCCAGCAGCTCAGGCCTCCGCGAAGAGACCCAGTACTTC
TRBD1	TRBJ2-1	TRBV7-9	.	CASSLSQGAHYNEQFF	TGTGCCAGCAGCTTGAGTCAGGGGGCCCACTACAATGAGCAGTTCTTC
TRBD1	TRBJ1-5	TRBV28	.	CASRQQGSNQPQHF	TGTGCCAGCAGGCAACAGGGGAGCAATCAGCCCCAGCATTTT
.	TRBJ1-1	TRBV5-1	many	CASSYRGQGEAFF	TGCGCCAGCAGCTATCGTGGCCAGGGTGAAGCTTTCTTT
.	TRBJ1-2	TRBV5-1	.	CASSLENSDGYTF	TGCGCCAGCAGCTTGGAAAATTCGGATGGCTACACCTTC
.	TRBJ2-7	TRBV10-1	.	CASSQGTHEQYF	TGCGCCAGCTCGCAGGGGACCCACGAGCAGTACTTC
.	TRBJ1-4	TRBV7-9	.	CASSLEGALNEKLFF	TGTGCCAGCAGCTTAGAAGGGGCCCTTAATGAAAAACTGTTTTTT
TRBD1	TRBJ2-5	TRBV7-3	.	CASSFGDRDQETQYF	TGTGCCAGCAGCTTCGGGGACAGAGACCAAGAGACCCAGTACTTC
.	TRBJ1-1	TRBV2	.	CASSEMSQAFF	TGTGCCAGCAGTGAAATGAGTCAAGCTTTCTTT